Presented here are 23 T cell receptor beta chains from one specimen sequenced in a study of blood T cell repertoires in COVID-19. This table comes from immunoSEQ multiplex PCR, and its TCRdb copy is limited to in-frame clones, with some not included. The sample yields about 250,000 clones, less than 85% seen once. The sample comprised peripheral blood. The receptors were gathered from a woman older than 75 with active or convalescent COVID-19.

The chain employs TRBV19 and TRBJ1-2; D is undetermined. This CDR3 is 16 amino acids long. Trimming pared 1 base from V and 4 bases from J, leaving 16 bases between. Germline V gives CDR1 LNHDA, CDR2 SQIVND (reference sequence). The DNA of the CDR3 is TGTGCCAGTAGTATAGGACGCGGATACACTGCCTATGGCTACACCTTC. It encodes CASSIGRGYTAYGYTF.

The chain uses TRBV27 and TRBJ2-2; a possible D gene is TRBD1 (5 bases). Germline V gene sequence: CDR1 MNHEY, CDR2 SMNVEV (reference sequence). The CDR3 runs 14 residues. Trimming took 3 bases from V and 5 from J, leaving 10 bases between them. The DNA of the CDR3 is TGTGCCAGCAGTTTTACAGGAGTTACCGGGGAGCTGTTTTTT. Amino acid sequence: CASSFTGVTGELFF.

The chain joins TRBV3-1 (or the pseudogene TRBV3-2) to TRBJ2-1; D is perhaps TRBD2 (6 bases). Between the trimmed V and J ends, which lost 0 bases and 11 bases, there was a span of 14 bases. Germline CDR1 LGHDT, CDR2 YNNKEL (reference sequence). This CDR3 is 14 amino acids long. The CDR3 sequence: CASSQDSRRVQQFF. CDR3 sequence (DNA): TGTGCCAGCAGCCAAGACTCCCGGAGGGTACAGCAGTTCTTC.

This chain uses TRBV2 with TRBJ1-2, with D possibly being TRBD1 (6 bases). Germline CDR1 reads SNHLY; CDR2 reads FYNNEI. The CDR3 is made up of 15 amino acids. The V end was cut by 7 bases, the J end by 4 bases, with 19 bases between. In DNA, the CDR3 is TGTGCCAGCAAGGACAGTGGAATCCTACTCTATGGCTACACCTTC. It codes for CASKDSGILLYGYTF.

This chain joins TRBV5-1 and TRBJ1-4; D remains ambiguous. Germline-derived CDR1 and CDR2 are SGHRS and YFSETQ. Trimming shortened V by 2 bases and J by 7 bases, and 12 bases separated the two germline ends. This CDR3 is built from 14 residues. The CDR3 loop is CASSFASEGEKLFF. The CDR3 nucleotides read TGCGCCAGCAGCTTCGCCTCCGAGGGTGAAAAACTGTTTTTT. The whole variable domain, remainder taken from reference TRBV5-1 and TRBJ1-4, is KAGVTQTPRYLIKTRGQQVTLSCSPISGHRSVSWYQQTPGQGLQFLFEYFSETQRNKGNFPGRFSGRQFSNSRSEMNVSTLELGDSALYLCASSFASEGEKLFFGSGTQLSVL.

The chain links TRBV5-1 to TRBJ1-1; TRBD1 matches at 9 bases. J was trimmed by 0 bases and V by 3 bases; bases with no gene match: 3. CDR3 length: 15 amino acids. Germline V gives CDR1 SGHRS, CDR2 YFSETQ. CDR3 loop: CASSSGQGMNTEAFF. The CDR3 DNA reads TGCGCCAGCAGCTCCGGACAGGGGATGAACACTGAAGCTTTCTTT.

This chain joins TRBV10-1 and TRBJ2-3; D gene uncertain. This CDR3 is built from 14 residues. Germline V lookup: CDR1 WNHNN, CDR2 SYGVQD (reference sequence). V dropped 6 bases and J dropped 0 bases, with 10 bases sitting between them. For the CDR3, the DNA is TGCGCCAGCAGGAAAATGACTAGCACAGATACGCAGTATTTT. This encodes CASRKMTSTDTQYF.

The V and J genes are TRBV5-1 and TRBJ1-1; 7 bases line up with TRBD1. V was pared by 1 base and J by 5 bases, with 2 bases of the junction left unmatched. The CDR3 sequence is 13 residues long. CDR1 SGHRS and CDR2 YFSETQ come from the germline V gene. CDR3 nucleotides: TGCGCCAGCAGCTTGACAGGGGAAACTGAAGCTTTCTTT. Translating it yields CASSLTGETEAFF. Supplemented by reference TRBV5-1 and TRBJ1-1, the full variable domain reads KAGVTQTPRYLIKTRGQQVTLSCSPISGHRSVSWYQQTPGQGLQFLFEYFSETQRNKGNFPGRFSGRQFSNSRSEMNVSTLELGDSALYLCASSLTGETEAFFGQGTRLTVV.

The chain has TRBV30 and TRBJ2-1; possibly TRBD1 for D (6 bases). Trimming shortened V by 0 bases and J by 10 bases, and 13 bases separated the two germline ends. This CDR3 comprises 13 residues. Germline values: CDR1 GTSNPN, CDR2 SVGIG (reference sequence). CDR3 sequence (DNA): TGTGCCTGGAGTGTAAGATCCGGGACAGAGCAGTTCTTC. Translated: CAWSVRSGTEQFF.

The genes are TRBV7-9 and TRBJ1-2; the D gene is possibly TRBD1 (5 bases). V shed 7 bases and J shed 3 bases, with 12 bases lying between them. Per germline, CDR1 SEHNR and CDR2 FQNEAQ (reference sequence). The CDR3 has 13 amino acids. The CDR3 loop reads CASNPGGDYGYTF. The CDR3 coding sequence is TGTGCCAGCAACCCCGGGGGGGACTATGGCTACACCTTC.

CDR3 DNA sequence: TGTGCCAGCACGGAGGCAGTTGATTCACCCCTCCACTTT. Translated, it gives CASTEAVDSPLHF. The V and J genes are TRBV7-9 and TRBJ1-6; D is undetermined. Germline values: CDR1 SEHNR, CDR2 FQNEAQ (reference sequence). V lost 7 bases and J lost 8, with 12 bases in between. The CDR3 loop spans 13 amino acids.

This rearrangement joins TRBV6-6 to TRBJ2-7; TRBD2 matches at 9 bases. Trimming cost V 2 bases and J 2 bases; bases outside gene matches: 7. The CDR3 loop spans 16 amino acids. Germline loops: CDR1 MNHNY, CDR2 SVGAGI (reference sequence). CDR3 loop: CASSYPDSGGTYEQYF. Here the CDR3 DNA reads TGTGCCAGCAGTTACCCCGATAGCGGGGGCACCTACGAGCAGTACTTC.

V and J are TRBV9 and TRBJ2-2; 9 bases are shared with TRBD1. Losses at the gene ends were 4 bases for V and 0 bases for J; bases not matched to a gene: 4. The germline gives CDR1 SGDLS, CDR2 YYNGEE. The length of the CDR3 is 16 residues. Here the CDR3 DNA reads TGTGCCAGCAGCCCAGGGGACAGGGCGAACACCGGGGAGCTGTTTTTT. Translated, it gives CASSPGDRANTGELFF.

CDR3 residues: CASSELLAAEQFF. CDR3 DNA sequence: TGCGCCAGCAGTGAACTATTAGCGGCTGAGCAGTTCTTC. This chain links TRBV10-1 with TRBJ2-1; a possible D gene is TRBD2 (6 bases). Germline V gene data show CDR1 as WNHNN and CDR2 as SYGVQD (reference sequence). The CDR3 is 13 amino acids. The V end was cut by 3 bases, the J end by 9 bases, with 12 bases between.

The rearrangement links TRBV10-3 to TRBJ2-1; TRBD1 aligns across 9 bases. V shed 6 bases and J 9 bases; nucleotides not matched to a gene: 12. The CDR3 loop spans 15 amino acids. CDR1 ENHRY and CDR2 SYGVKD come from the germline V gene. This chain's CDR3 is CAIRTPGTGMAEQFF. For the CDR3, the DNA is TGTGCCATCAGAACTCCCGGGACAGGGATGGCTGAGCAGTTCTTC.

This chain connects TRBV2 to TRBJ1-1; possible D gene TRBD1, 5 bases. The CDR3 loop spans 13 amino acids. Germline V gene sequence: CDR1 SNHLY, CDR2 FYNNEI. V lost 6 bases and J 4 bases, leaving 12 bases between the germline ends. In nucleotides, the CDR3 is TGTGCCAGCAGCGCGGACACGAGCACTGAAGCTTTCTTT. It translates to CASSADTSTEAFF.

The chain links TRBV6-5 to TRBJ1-1; D gene unclear. Trimming cost V 7 bases and J 2 bases, with 8 bases left between them. Germline V gene data show CDR1 as MNHEY and CDR2 as SVGAGI. The CDR3 length is 12 residues. CDR3 sequence (DNA): TGTGCCAGCACCTTAATTAACACTGAAGCTTTCTTT. This sequence encodes CASTLINTEAFF.

The V gene is TRBV3-1 (or the pseudogene TRBV3-2), the J gene TRBJ1-1, with D maybe TRBD1 (5 bases). Trimming took off 3 bases at V and 8 bases at J, with 10 bases between the two ends. CDR1 is LGHDT and CDR2 is YNNKEL in the germline V gene (reference sequence). This CDR3 is built from 12 residues. The CDR3 DNA reads TGTGCCAGCAGCCACTTACCAGGGGAAGCTTTCTTT. This sequence encodes CASSHLPGEAFF.

This clone showed up just once. The genes are TRBV28 and TRBJ2-4; 9 nucleotides agree with TRBD1. V was pared by 6 bases and J by 2 bases, with 20 bases of the junction left unmatched. Germline loops: CDR1 MDHEN, CDR2 SYDVKM. CDR3 length equals 20 residues. The CDR3 loop is CASRKGTGLGTLLSKNIQYF. The CDR3 nucleotides read TGTGCCAGCAGAAAAGGGACAGGGTTAGGGACCCTATTGTCCAAAAACATTCAGTACTTC.

This clone was seen just once. The J gene is TRBJ2-3, the V gene TRBV28; 8 positions agree with TRBD1. Germline CDR1 is MDHEN and CDR2 is SYDVKM. V was clipped by 7 bases and J by 6 bases; unmatched bases: 6. The CDR3 length is 13 residues. CDR3 nucleotide sequence: TGTGCCAGCACCTCAGGGGGCCTTGATACGCAGTATTTT. Protein: CASTSGGLDTQYF.

J is TRBJ2-1 and V is TRBV5-1; D remains unclear. The CDR3 is 13 amino acids. The V end was cut by 2 bases, the J end by 6 bases, with 9 bases between. Germline CDR1 and CDR2: SGHRS and YFSETQ. The CDR3 bases are TGCGCCAGCAGCTTAAGTTTGCGCAATGAGCAGTTCTTC. Its protein is CASSLSLRNEQFF.

This CDR3 is CASSGQNSSPLHF. The CDR3 DNA follows: TGTGCCAGCAGTGGACAGAACAGCTCACCCCTCCACTTT. V is TRBV28 and J is TRBJ1-6; TRBD1 is a possible D gene (6 bases). CDR3 length equals 13 residues. V was trimmed by 5 bases and J by 10 bases, leaving 12 bases between them. From germline, CDR1 is MDHEN and CDR2 SYDVKM.

The chain is built from TRBV15 and TRBJ2-7, with no clear D. This CDR3 spans 13 amino acids. The germline CDR1 and CDR2 sequences are LNHNV and YYDKDF (reference sequence). V was shortened by 0 bases and J by 6 bases, with 9 bases between the two germline ends. DNA for the CDR3: TGTGCCACCAGCAGAGATGGGCTTGGCGAGCAGTACTTC. It encodes CATSRDGLGEQYF.